Listed below are T cell receptor beta chains from one sample, sequenced in a study of spatial heterogeneity in lung cancer. TCRdb recomputed calls from the 5' RACE reads with MiXCR, one row per CDR3 protein. The data show under 9,000 distinct CDR3 sequences, under 9% seen once. The sequences come from PBMCs, collected at surgery. Every receptor here comes from a female donor with early-stage non-small cell lung cancer. Both conserved end residues are part of each CDR3. The order of the fields is D gene, J gene, clone size, V gene, CDR3 DNA, CDR3 protein. The D gene is left open where the match is weak. Rows give clone size only sometimes, using once, few, many, or a class for an expanded clone.

D: NA
J: TRBJ1-1
size: many
V: TRBV3-1
DNA: TGTGCCAGCAGCCGTGGCTCGAACACTGAAGCTTTCTTT
CDR3: CASSRGSNTEAFF

D: NA
J: TRBJ2-2
size: few
V: TRBV30
DNA: TGTGCACGGAGGAACACCGGGGAGCTGTTTTTT
CDR3: CARRNTGELFF

D: TRBD1
J: TRBJ1-1
size: medium-sized
V: TRBV29-1
DNA: TGCAGCGCCACCGACCTGACAGGGCCGAACACTGAAGCTTTCTTT
CDR3: CSATDLTGPNTEAFF

D: NA
J: TRBJ1-4
size: many
V: TRBV6-5
DNA: TGTGCCAGCAGTTACTCGGGACTGGCAACTAATGAAAAACTGTTTTTT
CDR3: CASSYSGLATNEKLFF

D: TRBD1
J: TRBJ1-1
size: NA
V: TRBV10-1
DNA: TGCGCCAGCAGTGATATGGTATTGGACAGGGGCACTGAAGCTTTCTTT
CDR3: CASSDMVLDRGTEAFF

D: NA
J: TRBJ2-5
size: NA
V: TRBV14
DNA: TGTGCCAGCAGCCTTGCCCCGGGTTCCCCGGTGGAGACCCAGTACTTC
CDR3: CASSLAPGSPVETQYF

D: TRBD1
J: TRBJ2-1
size: many
V: TRBV7-3
DNA: TGTGCCAGCAGCTCCTCGGGACAGGAGCTCAATGAGCAGTTCTTC
CDR3: CASSSSGQELNEQFF

D: TRBD2
J: TRBJ2-1
size: few
V: TRBV28
DNA: TGTGCCAGCAGTGCGGCTAGCGGGAGATACAATGAGCAGTTCTTC
CDR3: CASSAASGRYNEQFF

D: NA
J: TRBJ2-3
size: many
V: TRBV7-2
DNA: TGTGCCAGCAGCACCTACAGGGGCACAGATACGCAGTATTTT
CDR3: CASSTYRGTDTQYF

D: NA
J: TRBJ2-3
size: NA
V: TRBV9
DNA: TGTGCCAGCAGCGTAACGACTAGTTCAGATACGCAGTATTTT
CDR3: CASSVTTSSDTQYF

D: NA
J: TRBJ1-1
size: many
V: TRBV20-1
DNA: TGCAGTGCTAGAAGGGGGGCGAGGAACACTGAAGCTTTCTTT
CDR3: CSARRGARNTEAFF

D: NA
J: TRBJ1-5
size: many
V: TRBV28
DNA: TGTGCCAGCAGCCGTTCGGGGGCGCGTAGCAATCAGCCCCAGCATTTT
CDR3: CASSRSGARSNQPQHF

D: NA
J: TRBJ2-5
size: many
V: TRBV2
DNA: TGTGCCAGCAGTGAAGAAAGAGACAGTCATACCCAGTACTTC
CDR3: CASSEERDSHTQYF

D: NA
J: TRBJ1-2
size: many
V: TRBV12-3/TRBV12-4
DNA: TGTGCCAGCAGTCCCCAGGGGAACTATGGCTACACCTTC
CDR3: CASSPQGNYGYTF

D: TRBD1
J: TRBJ1-5
size: medium-sized
V: TRBV27
DNA: TGTGCCAGCAGCAGGGACAGGGGAGGTCAGCCCCAGCATTTT
CDR3: CASSRDRGGQPQHF

D: NA
J: TRBJ1-1
size: medium-sized
V: TRBV6-6
DNA: TGTGCCAGCAGTCAAGGAGCTGATGCTAACACTGAAGCTTTCTTT
CDR3: CASSQGADANTEAFF

D: TRBD2
J: TRBJ2-5
size: few
V: TRBV5-1
DNA: TGCGCCAGCAGCTCCCAGACTAGCGGGGGGTACCAAGAGACCCAGTACTTC
CDR3: CASSSQTSGGYQETQYF

D: TRBD1
J: TRBJ1-4
size: many
V: TRBV20-1
DNA: TGCAGTGCTAGGCCGGGACAGGGATCCGAAAAACTGTTTTTT
CDR3: CSARPGQGSEKLFF

D: TRBD1
J: TRBJ2-7
size: many
V: TRBV7-2
DNA: TGTGCCAGCAGCTTAGCCAATCCGGGACAGACATTCTACGAGCAGTACTTC
CDR3: CASSLANPGQTFYEQYF

D: TRBD1
J: TRBJ2-7
size: few
V: TRBV10-2
DNA: TGCGCCAGCAGCCCGGACAGGGCGACTGCCTACGAGCAGTACTTC
CDR3: CASSPDRATAYEQYF

D: NA
J: TRBJ1-1
size: NA
V: TRBV28
DNA: TGTGCCAGCCGAGTCCGCGGGGCATCTGAAGCTTTCTTT
CDR3: CASRVRGASEAFF

D: NA
J: TRBJ1-1
size: large
V: TRBV20-1
DNA: TGCAGTGCCCAAAAGACAGGGAACACTGAAGCTTTCTTT
CDR3: CSAQKTGNTEAFF

D: TRBD1
J: TRBJ1-2
size: many
V: TRBV6-6
DNA: TGTGCCAGCACCCGGGACAGGGGGCGCGTCTATGGCTACACCTTC
CDR3: CASTRDRGRVYGYTF

D: NA
J: TRBJ2-2
size: few
V: TRBV12-3/TRBV12-4
DNA: TGTGCCAGCAGGGCTCTAGTGGGGTCCGGGGAGCTGTTTTTT
CDR3: CASRALVGSGELFF

D: NA
J: TRBJ2-1
size: medium-sized
V: TRBV7-9
DNA: TGTGCCAGCAGCTTAGAAGGGCGGATTAGGGCCTACAATGAGCAGTTCTTC
CDR3: CASSLEGRIRAYNEQFF

D: NA
J: TRBJ2-7
size: NA
V: TRBV10-3
DNA: TGTGCCATCAGTGTAACAAGTTCCTACGAGCAGTACTTC
CDR3: CAISVTSSYEQYF

D: NA
J: TRBJ2-2
size: medium-sized
V: TRBV7-3
DNA: TGTGCCAGCAGCTTGGGACTCACGTTCGGCTCTAACACCGGGGAGCTGTTTTTT
CDR3: CASSLGLTFGSNTGELFF

D: NA
J: TRBJ2-3
size: many
V: TRBV10-3
DNA: TGTGCCATCAGTAGTACAGATACGCAGTATTTT
CDR3: CAISSTDTQYF

D: NA
J: TRBJ1-1
size: many
V: TRBV12-2
DNA: TGTGCAAGTCGCTTGGGAGAGAACACTGAAGCTTTCTTT
CDR3: CASRLGENTEAFF

D: NA
J: TRBJ1-5
size: NA
V: TRBV19
DNA: TGTGCCAGTACCACCACAGGACAGCCCCAGCATTTT
CDR3: CASTTTGQPQHF

D: TRBD2
J: TRBJ2-3
size: NA
V: TRBV29-1
DNA: TGCAGCGTTGTCGAGACTAGCGGGGGCCGCGGAGATACGCAGTATTTT
CDR3: CSVVETSGGRGDTQYF

D: NA
J: TRBJ2-1
size: many
V: TRBV9
DNA: TGTGCCAGCAGCGTAGATAATGAGCAGTTCTTC
CDR3: CASSVDNEQFF

D: TRBD2
J: TRBJ2-1
size: few
V: TRBV12-3/TRBV12-4
DNA: TGTGCCAGCAGTCGGTTCGTGTCCTCGACTAGCATCCCCAATGAGCAGTTCTTC
CDR3: CASSRFVSSTSIPNEQFF

D: TRBD1
J: TRBJ2-7
size: few
V: TRBV27
DNA: TGTGCCAGCAGTTTATCCGGACAGGCCGCCTACGAGCAGTACTTC
CDR3: CASSLSGQAAYEQYF

D: TRBD1
J: TRBJ2-7
size: many
V: TRBV6-6
DNA: TGTGCCAGCAAACTTACCGGGACAGCGAACTCCTACGAGCAGTACTTC
CDR3: CASKLTGTANSYEQYF

D: NA
J: TRBJ2-3
size: medium-sized
V: TRBV11-2
DNA: TGTGCCAGCAGCTTTGCAGATACGCAGTATTTT
CDR3: CASSFADTQYF